One TCR beta chain is described in this entry. This clonotype came up many times. The specificity of this receptor is unknown. Base qualities are not provided; no much larger clone lies one nucleotide away. Set within a cohort of healthcare workers in London, UK, this nested case-control study involved weekly PCR testing of nasopharyngeal swabs along with blood sampling. Healthcare workers were recruited during the week of the UK lockdown, between 23 and 31 March 2020, and followed weekly for up to 16 weeks. Trimming removed 6 bases from V and 4 bases from J; the gene matches leave 5 bases unexplained. Counted from cysteine to phenylalanine, this CDR3 has 15 amino acids. The kept DNA is CDR3 alone, 45 bases in frame from the first base. Library preparation used 5' RACE. These reads were obtained on a NextSeq 500. Unique molecular identifiers were attached to individual cDNA molecules in the TCR library protocol so that sequencing error and PCR bias could be corrected. Both TCR alpha and beta chains were sequenced, and tight co-correlation was observed between alpha and beta sequence abundances in each sample. The published analysis was carried out like this. V gene, J gene and CDR3 annotation of TCR sequences was performed with Decombinator V4. Expanded TCRs were defined as changing significantly between any two time points under a Poisson model with p below 0.0001. TCR abundances were normalised to the total number of TCRs sequenced in each sample and reported as counts per million. TRAV1-2 paired with TRAJ12, TRAJ20 or TRAJ33 defined MAIT TCRs, while TRAV10 paired with TRAJ18 defined iNKT TCRs. VDJdb, accessed 1 November 2021, was searched for CMV, EBV and SARS-CoV-2 annotated TCRs, with TCRs annotated for multiple antigens excluded. The public sequencing data were trimmed at Q25 with fastp and processed into clonotypes with MiXCR by TCRdb, which kept only in-frame beta chains. When rows share a CDR3 protein, they turn into one entry using the most common DNA and genes. The authors' filters were not applied to this entry. This sample lists about 53,000 distinct CDR3 sequences; around 10% were detected once. The biggest ten clones account for about 2.5% of the sample.

This sample is part of a study of early T cells in non-severe SARS-CoV-2 infection (dated by TCRdb to the early 2020s). Regarding the complete study: Bulk RNA from unsorted whole blood was used for TCR sequencing, so alpha and beta chains could not be paired. The paper's findings and limits, for the study overall: Matching against VDJdb was skewed toward anti-spike CD8 responses, likely underestimated virus-specific expansions, and missed private and CD4 specificities.

Material: whole blood, obtained at baseline. This clonotype was sampled from an adult who was a healthcare worker with PCR-confirmed SARS-CoV-2 infection or an uninfected control (not recorded which). The chain couples TRBV12-3 or TRBV12-4 to TRBJ2-5, with TRBD2 identical over 13 junction bases. At the DNA level, the sequence is TGTGCCAGCAGACAGGGACTAGCGGGAATAGAGACCCAGTACTTC. Its protein product is CASRQGLAGIETQYF.